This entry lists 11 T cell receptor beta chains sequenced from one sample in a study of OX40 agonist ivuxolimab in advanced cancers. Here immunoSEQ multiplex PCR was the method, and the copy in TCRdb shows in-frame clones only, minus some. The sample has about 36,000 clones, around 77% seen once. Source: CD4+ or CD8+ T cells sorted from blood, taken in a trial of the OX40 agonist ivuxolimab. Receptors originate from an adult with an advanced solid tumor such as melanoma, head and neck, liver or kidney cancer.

The CDR3 loop reads CASSLARIANEKLFF. CDR3 in DNA: TGTGCCAGCAGCTTAGCCCGGATTGCTAATGAAAAACTGTTTTTT. This chain links TRBV7-9 with TRBJ1-4; no reliable D call. This CDR3 is 15 amino acids long. V lost 0 bases, J lost 3 bases, and 8 bases lay in between. Germline CDR1 is SEHNR and CDR2 is FQNEAQ (reference sequence). The full variable domain, completed using reference TRBV7-9 and TRBJ1-4, is DTGVSQNPRHKITKRGQNVTFRCDPISEHNRLYWYRQTLGQGPEFLTYFQNEAQLEKSRLLSDRFSAERPKGSFSTLEIQRTEQGDSAMYLCASSLARIANEKLFFGSGTQLSVL.

The DNA of the CDR3 is TGCGCCAGCAGTCAACTCAGGGGGCCTGGTGAAGCTTTCTTT. Translated: CASSQLRGPGEAFF. The rearrangement links TRBV23-1 to TRBJ1-1, with 8 bases identical to TRBD1. TRBV23-1 is recorded as an ORF, its role being uncertain. V lost 2 bases to trimming and J lost 7 bases; unmatched junction nucleotides: 6. The CDR3 has 14 amino acids.

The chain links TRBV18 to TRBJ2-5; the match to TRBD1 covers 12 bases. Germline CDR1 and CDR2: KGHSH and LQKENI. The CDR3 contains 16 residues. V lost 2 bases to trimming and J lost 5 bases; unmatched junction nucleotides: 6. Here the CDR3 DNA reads TGTGCCAGCTCACCAGGGGGACAGGGGGCCGAGGAGACCCAGTACTTC. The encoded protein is CASSPGGQGAEETQYF.

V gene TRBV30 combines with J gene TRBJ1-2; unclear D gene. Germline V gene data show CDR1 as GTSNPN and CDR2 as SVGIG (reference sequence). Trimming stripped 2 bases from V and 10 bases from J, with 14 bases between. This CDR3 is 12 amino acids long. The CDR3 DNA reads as TGTGCCTGGAGTAGGACCGGTTTCGACTACACCTTC. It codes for CAWSRTGFDYTF. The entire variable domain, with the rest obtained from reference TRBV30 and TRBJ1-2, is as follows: SQTIHQWPATLVQPVGSPLSLECTVEGTSNPNLYWYRQAAGRGLQLLFYSVGIGQISSEVPQNLSASRPQDRQFILSSKKLLLSDSGFYLCAWSRTGFDYTFGSGTRLTVV.

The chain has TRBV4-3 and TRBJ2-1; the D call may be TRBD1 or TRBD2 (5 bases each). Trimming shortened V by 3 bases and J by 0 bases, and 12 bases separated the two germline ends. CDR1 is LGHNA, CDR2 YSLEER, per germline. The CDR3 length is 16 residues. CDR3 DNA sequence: TGCGCCAGCAGCCAGGGGACGGGACCCTCCTACAATGAGCAGTTCTTC. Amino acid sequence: CASSQGTGPSYNEQFF.

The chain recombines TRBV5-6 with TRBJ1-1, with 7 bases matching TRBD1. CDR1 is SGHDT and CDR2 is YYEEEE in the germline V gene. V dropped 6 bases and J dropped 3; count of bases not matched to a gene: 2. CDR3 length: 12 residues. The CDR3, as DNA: TGTGCCAGCACACAGGGGTACACTGAAGCTTTCTTT. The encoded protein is CASTQGYTEAFF. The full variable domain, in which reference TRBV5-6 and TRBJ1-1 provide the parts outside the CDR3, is DAGVTQSPTHLIKTRGQQVTLRCSPKSGHDTVSWYQQALGQGPQFIFQYYEEEERQRGNFPDRFSGHQFPNYSSELNVNALLLGDSALYLCASTQGYTEAFFGQGTRLTVV.

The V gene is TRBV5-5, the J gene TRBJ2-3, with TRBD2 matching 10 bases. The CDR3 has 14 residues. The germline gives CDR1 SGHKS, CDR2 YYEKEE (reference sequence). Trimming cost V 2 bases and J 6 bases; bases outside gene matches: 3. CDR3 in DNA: TGTGCCAGCAGCTTAGCGGGAGGGCCGGATACGCAGTATTTT. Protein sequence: CASSLAGGPDTQYF.

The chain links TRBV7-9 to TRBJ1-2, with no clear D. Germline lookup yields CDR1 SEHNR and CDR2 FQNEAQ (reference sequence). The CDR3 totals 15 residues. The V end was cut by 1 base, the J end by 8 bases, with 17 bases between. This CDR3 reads CASSLGAVTAEGYTF. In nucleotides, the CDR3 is TGTGCCAGCAGCTTAGGGGCAGTTACCGCAGAAGGCTACACCTTC. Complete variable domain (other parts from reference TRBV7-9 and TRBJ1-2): DTGVSQNPRHKITKRGQNVTFRCDPISEHNRLYWYRQTLGQGPEFLTYFQNEAQLEKSRLLSDRFSAERPKGSFSTLEIQRTEQGDSAMYLCASSLGAVTAEGYTFGSGTRLTVV.

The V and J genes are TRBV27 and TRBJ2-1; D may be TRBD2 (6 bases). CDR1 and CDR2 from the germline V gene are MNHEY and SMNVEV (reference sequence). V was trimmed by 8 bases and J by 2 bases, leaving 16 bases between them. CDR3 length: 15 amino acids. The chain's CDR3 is CASGPRGRAYNEQFF. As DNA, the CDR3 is TGTGCCAGCGGACCGCGGGGCCGAGCCTACAATGAGCAGTTCTTC.

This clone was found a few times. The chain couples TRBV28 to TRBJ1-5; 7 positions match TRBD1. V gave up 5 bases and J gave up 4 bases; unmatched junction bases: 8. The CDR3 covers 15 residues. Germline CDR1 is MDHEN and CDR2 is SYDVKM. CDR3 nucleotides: TGTGCCAGCAGTAAACAGGGGTCGTGGAATCAGCCCCAGCATTTT. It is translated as CASSKQGSWNQPQHF.

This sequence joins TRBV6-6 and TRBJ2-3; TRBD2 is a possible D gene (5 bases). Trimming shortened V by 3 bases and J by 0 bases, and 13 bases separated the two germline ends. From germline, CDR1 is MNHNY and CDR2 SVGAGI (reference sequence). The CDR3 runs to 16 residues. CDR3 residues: CASSYVALLSTDTQYF. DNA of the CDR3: TGTGCCAGCAGTTATGTAGCGCTTCTCAGCACAGATACGCAGTATTTT.